This T cell receptor beta chain is from a study of shared clonotypes between healthy human individuals. The overall study: Ranging from 18 to 49 in age, donors were a couple of women and three men. The study used three CD4 naive, three CD4 memory, two CD8 naive and one CD8 memory plate per donor.

Sorted-subset replicate PCR reactions contained roughly 200 ng DNA, corresponding to tens of thousands of T cell genomes. Data came from immunoSEQ multiplex PCR; TCRdb stores just in-frame clones and leaves some out. Here the sample spans 1.5 million to 2.5 million clones, approximately 95% being singletons. Only CD45RO-negative cells positively selected for CCR7 counted as naive CD8 cells, so terminally differentiated effector memory CD45RA+ cells were excluded. Each of the donors was a healthy adult who was HIV-negative and had not had a recent acute infection or vaccination. Germline V gives CDR1 MNHNS, CDR2 SASEGT. CDR3 size: 17 residues. Trimming took 2 bases from V and 0 from J, leaving 13 bases between them.

The chain carries TRBV6-1 and TRBJ1-4, with a tentative D call TRBD1 (5 bases). This TCR was sampled from a man aged 18 to 29 in good health. Sample: naive CD8+ T cells sorted from blood. The DNA for the CDR3 is TGTGCCAGCAGTGAATTTCACGGGACGGCAACTAATGAAAAACTGTTTTTT. Protein product: CASSEFHGTATNEKLFF.